This passage covers 22 T cell receptor beta chains from one sample sequenced in a study of cytomegalovirus exposure and HLA in healthy donors. Assay used: immunoSEQ multiplex PCR; TCRdb lists only in-frame clones, some missing. The table has more than 55,000 clones, 94% seen once. Material for sequencing was PBMCs. All receptors come from a woman between 18 and 29 years old in good health and CMV-seronegative.

The CDR3 DNA reads as TGTGCCAGCAGCACACTGGAGGGCCCTCAAGAGACCCAGTACTTC. Its protein product is CASSTLEGPQETQYF. This chain joins TRBV11-2 and TRBJ2-5; tentative D call: TRBD2 (6 bases). Trimming took off 5 bases at V and 2 bases at J, with 15 bases between the two ends. The germline CDR1 and CDR2 sequences are SGHAT and FQNNGV. The CDR3 loop spans 15 amino acids.

CDR3 bases: TGTGCCAGCAGCCAACAGAACTATGGCTACACCTTC. Translation: CASSQQNYGYTF. This rearrangement joins TRBV14 to TRBJ1-2; no reliable D call. The germline V gene encodes CDR1 SGHDN and CDR2 FVKESK. CDR3 length: 12 amino acids. Trimming stripped 2 bases from V and 2 bases from J, with 3 bases between.

The chain has TRBV7-2 and TRBJ1-2, with TRBD1 matching 10 bases. Trimming at V came to 1 base and at J to 2 bases, leaving 10 bases not matched to a gene. Germline V lookup: CDR1 SGHTA, CDR2 FQGNSA. This CDR3 region has 18 residues. DNA for the CDR3: TGTGCCAGCAGCTTAGTTTCGGACAGGGGGGCCCAAAACTATGGCTACACCTTC. The encoded protein is CASSLVSDRGAQNYGYTF.

This clone has a single count. The chain carries TRBV18 and TRBJ2-7, with 9 bases fitting TRBD1. The CDR3 runs to 15 residues. After removal of 6 bases from V and 5 bases from J, the junction contained 11 bases not matched to a gene. Per the germline V gene, CDR1 is KGHSH and CDR2 is LQKENI. The CDR3 reads CASSSGTGFGNEQYF. The DNA of the CDR3 is TGTGCCAGCTCGTCCGGGACAGGGTTCGGAAACGAGCAGTACTTC.

The CDR3 region is CASSQGSFRKPRDTYGYTF. The CDR3 nucleotides read TGTGCCAGCAGCCAAGGATCCTTTAGGAAACCACGGGACACCTATGGCTACACCTTC. The rearrangement links TRBV4-2 to TRBJ1-2; weak D call: TRBD1 (6 bases). V dropped 1 base and J dropped 4 bases, with 25 bases sitting between them. CDR1 and CDR2 from the germline V gene are LGHNA and YNFKEQ. This CDR3 contains 19 residues.

This chain links TRBV5-8 with TRBJ1-1; TRBD1 might be the D (6 bases). This CDR3 contains 15 residues. Trimming took off 10 bases at V and 4 bases at J, with 23 bases between the two ends. Germline-derived CDR1 and CDR2 are SGHTS and YDEGEE. The DNA of the CDR3 is TGTGCCGACCCCATCAGGGGCCAGAGGGGCACTGAAGCTTTCTTT. Translating it yields CADPIRGQRGTEAFF.

The chain couples TRBV6-1 to TRBJ2-7, with TRBD1 matching 8 bases. The V gene's germline CDR1 is MNHNS and CDR2 SASEGT. V lost 6 bases and J lost 3; bases outside the gene matches: 4. The CDR3 totals 13 residues. In DNA form, the CDR3 reads TGTGCCAGCAGACAGGGGGTCTACTACGAGCAGTACTTC. This encodes CASRQGVYYEQYF.

This chain uses TRBV4-1 with TRBJ2-7; maybe TRBD1 (5 bases). Looked up from germline, CDR1 is MGHRA and CDR2 is YSYEKL. The V end was cut by 2 bases, the J end by 0 bases, with 17 bases between. This CDR3 region has 17 residues. The CDR3 DNA reads TGCGCCAGCAGCCAACCCTCCGTGGGGCGGTCCTCCTACGAGCAGTACTTC. Protein product: CASSQPSVGRSSYEQYF.

This chain joins TRBV7-3 and TRBJ1-2; TRBD1 matches 10 bases. The CDR3 has 13 amino acids. The germline gives CDR1 SGHTA, CDR2 FQGTGA. V dropped 5 bases and J dropped 6; count of bases not matched to a gene: 3. The DNA of the CDR3 is TGTGCCAGCAGCCCGACAGGGGGCAATGGCTACACCTTC. Its translation: CASSPTGGNGYTF.

CDR3 loop: CASSLTFANLAGGRVPEQYF. The CDR3 DNA reads as TGTGCCAGCAGCTTAACGTTTGCAAATCTAGCGGGGGGGCGTGTGCCTGAGCAGTATTTT. The chain links TRBV7-3 to TRBJ2-3; 12 bases are shared with TRBD2. V shed 0 bases, J shed 11 bases, and the junction held 21 bases outside the gene matches. CDR1 is SGHTA and CDR2 is FQGTGA in the germline V gene. The CDR3 extends over 20 amino acids. The full variable domain, its missing parts supplied by reference TRBV7-3 and TRBJ2-3, is GAGVSQTPSNKVTEKGKYVELRCDPISGHTALYWYRQSLGQGPEFLIYFQGTGAADDSGLPNDRFFAVRPEGSVSTLKIQRTERGDSAVYLCASSLTFANLAGGRVPEQYFGPGTRLTVL.

V is TRBV19 and J is TRBJ2-2; 10 nucleotides align to TRBD1. V gave up 6 bases and J gave up 2 bases; unmatched junction bases: 3. Germline-derived CDR1 and CDR2 are LNHDA and SQIVND (reference sequence). CDR3 size: 15 residues. Written as DNA, the CDR3 is TGTGCCAGTAGACGGGACAGGGGTAACACCGGGGAGCTGTTTTTT. Amino acid sequence: CASRRDRGNTGELFF.

The chain recombines TRBV4-3 with TRBJ2-2; D might be TRBD1 (6 bases). Trimming cost V 3 bases and J 5 bases, with 13 bases left between them. This CDR3 spans 15 amino acids. Germline CDR1 and CDR2: LGHNA and YSLEER. The CDR3, as DNA: TGCGCCAGCAGCCAGGGGACAAGCCTTACCGGGGAGCTGTTTTTT. Residues: CASSQGTSLTGELFF.

In DNA, the CDR3 is TGTGCCAGCAGCTTTGACAGGGGGCGCGGCGCACAGACTGAAGCTTTCTTT. Protein product: CASSFDRGRGAQTEAFF. The genes are TRBV11-2 and TRBJ1-1; TRBD1 matches at 10 bases. This CDR3 contains 17 residues. V shed 3 bases and J 5 bases; nucleotides not matched to a gene: 12. CDR1 SGHAT and CDR2 FQNNGV come from the germline V gene.

The rearrangement links TRBV5-4 to TRBJ2-7; D is unclear. The CDR3 is 16 residues long. V was shortened by 1 base and J by 3 bases, with 17 bases between the two germline ends. CDR1 and CDR2 from the germline V gene are SGHNT and YYREEE (reference sequence). CDR3 bases: TGTGCCAGCAGCTTGCGTCCGGCACAGCACGTCTACGAGCAGTACTTC. As protein: CASSLRPAQHVYEQYF.

This chain links TRBV4-1 with TRBJ2-7; D might be TRBD1 (6 bases). CDR1 MGHRA and CDR2 YSYEKL come from the germline V gene. Deletions cut 2 bases from V and 6 bases from J, with 17 bases between. This CDR3 spans 15 amino acids. In nucleotides, the CDR3 is TGCGCCAGCAGCCAACACAGGGTATTACCGAGCGAGCAGTACTTC. Translation gives CASSQHRVLPSEQYF.

The rearrangement joins TRBV19 to TRBJ1-1, with TRBD1 identical over 8 bases. The V gene end was trimmed by 6 bases and the J gene end by 5 bases; junction bases not matched to a gene: 14. The CDR3 spans 16 residues. Germline-derived CDR1 and CDR2 are LNHDA and SQIVND (reference sequence). The CDR3 protein is CASRETLRTGRTEAFF. CDR3 nucleotides: TGTGCCAGTAGGGAAACTTTGAGGACAGGGAGAACTGAAGCTTTCTTT. Using reference TRBV19 and TRBJ1-1 for the parts outside the CDR3, the full variable domain is DGGITQSPKYLFRKEGQNVTLSCEQNLNHDAMYWYRQDPGQGLRLIYYSQIVNDFQKGDIAEGYSVSREKKESFPLTVTSAQKNPTAFYLCASRETLRTGRTEAFFGQGTRLTVV.

The chain employs TRBV5-4 and TRBJ2-3, with TRBD2 identical over 8 bases. The junction had 7 bases not matched to a gene; V was cut back by 1 base and J by 0 bases. Per germline, CDR1 SGHNT and CDR2 YYREEE (reference sequence). CDR3 length equals 17 residues. DNA of the CDR3: TGTGCCAGCAGCTTGTATGGGCGGGGGGTGAGCACAGATACGCAGTATTTT. As protein: CASSLYGRGVSTDTQYF. The variable domain in full, completed from reference TRBV5-4 and TRBJ2-3, reads ETGVTQSPTHLIKTRGQQVTLRCSSQSGHNTVSWYQQALGQGPQFIFQYYREEENGRGNFPPRFSGLQFPNYSSELNVNALELDDSALYLCASSLYGRGVSTDTQYFGPGTRLTVL.

The gene calls are TRBV4-3 and TRBJ1-1; D gene uncertain. Per the germline V gene, CDR1 is LGHNA and CDR2 is YSLEER. The CDR3 length is 14 residues. V lost 4 bases and J lost 4, with 13 bases in between. CDR3: CASSLRERATEAFF. Here the CDR3 DNA reads TGCGCCAGCAGCCTCCGCGAGAGGGCCACTGAAGCTTTCTTT.

The V gene is TRBV5-1, the J gene TRBJ2-2, with 15 bases that match TRBD2. Trimming took 1 base from V and 5 from J; bases not matched to a gene: 6. Germline V gene data show CDR1 as SGHRS and CDR2 as YFSETQ. This CDR3 has 18 residues. The CDR3 is CASSLRTSGGAGTGELFF. The CDR3 DNA follows: TGCGCCAGCAGCTTGAGGACTAGCGGGGGGGCCGGGACCGGGGAGCTGTTTTTT.

V and J are TRBV18 and TRBJ2-2; TRBD1 might be the D (5 bases). This CDR3 has 14 amino acids. In germline, CDR1 is KGHSH, CDR2 LQKENI. Trimming took 0 bases from V and 5 from J, leaving 7 bases between them. The CDR3 sequence is CASSPPHRTGELFF. Written as DNA, the CDR3 is TGTGCCAGCTCACCACCGCACAGGACCGGGGAGCTGTTTTTT.

This clone appeared once. J is TRBJ2-1 and V is TRBV28; 12 bases map to TRBD2. CDR3 length: 14 residues. The germline V gene encodes CDR1 MDHEN and CDR2 SYDVKM. V shed 7 bases and J 12 bases; nucleotides not matched to a gene: 10. The CDR3 reads CASNRLAGETRQFF. DNA of the CDR3: TGTGCCAGCAACAGACTAGCGGGGGAAACTCGGCAGTTCTTC.

The V and J genes are TRBV19 and TRBJ2-5; the D gene is possibly TRBD1 (7 bases). Deletions cut 7 bases from V and 7 bases from J, with 16 bases between. This CDR3 spans 13 amino acids. From germline, CDR1 is LNHDA and CDR2 SQIVND (reference sequence). CDR3 protein: CASKSRQGGTQYF. CDR3 in DNA: TGTGCCAGTAAAAGCCGACAGGGAGGGACCCAGTACTTC.